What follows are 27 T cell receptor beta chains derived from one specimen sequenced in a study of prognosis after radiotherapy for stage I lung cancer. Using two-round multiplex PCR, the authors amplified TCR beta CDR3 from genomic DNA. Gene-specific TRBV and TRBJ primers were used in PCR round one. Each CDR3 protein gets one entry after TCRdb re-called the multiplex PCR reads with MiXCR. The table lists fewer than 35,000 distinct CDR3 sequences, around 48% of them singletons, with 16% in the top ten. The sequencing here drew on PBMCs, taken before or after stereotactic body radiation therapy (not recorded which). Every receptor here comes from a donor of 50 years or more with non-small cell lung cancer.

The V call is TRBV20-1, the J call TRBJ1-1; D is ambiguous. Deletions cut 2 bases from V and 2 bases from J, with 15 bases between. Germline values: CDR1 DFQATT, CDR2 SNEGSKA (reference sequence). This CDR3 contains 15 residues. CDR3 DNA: TGCAGTGCTAGATTTGGGCGGCGGGAAAACACTGAAGCTTTCTTT. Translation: CSARFGRRENTEAFF.

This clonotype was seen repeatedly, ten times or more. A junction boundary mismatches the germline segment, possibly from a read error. CDR3 loop: CSAREGLGTGELFF. The CDR3 bases are TGCAGTGCGAGAGAGGGGCTAGGCACCGGGGAGCTGTTTTTT. The chain recombines TRBV20-1 with TRBJ2-2; D might be TRBD1 or TRBD2, each matching 5 bases. The germline CDR1 and CDR2 sequences are DFQATT and SNEGSKA (reference sequence). The CDR3 extends over 14 amino acids.

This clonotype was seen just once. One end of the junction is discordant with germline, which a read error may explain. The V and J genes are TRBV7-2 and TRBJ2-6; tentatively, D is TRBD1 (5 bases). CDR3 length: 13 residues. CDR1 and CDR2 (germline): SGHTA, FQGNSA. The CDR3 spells CASREHGANVVTF. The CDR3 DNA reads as TGTGCCAGCAGGGAACATGGGGCCAACGTCGTGACTTTC.

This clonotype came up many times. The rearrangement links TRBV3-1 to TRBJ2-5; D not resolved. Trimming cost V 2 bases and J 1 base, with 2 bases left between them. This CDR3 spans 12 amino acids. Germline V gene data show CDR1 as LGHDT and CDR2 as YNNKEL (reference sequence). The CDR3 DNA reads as TGTGCCAGCAGCCAATTCCAAGAGACCCAGTACTTC. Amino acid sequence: CASSQFQETQYF.

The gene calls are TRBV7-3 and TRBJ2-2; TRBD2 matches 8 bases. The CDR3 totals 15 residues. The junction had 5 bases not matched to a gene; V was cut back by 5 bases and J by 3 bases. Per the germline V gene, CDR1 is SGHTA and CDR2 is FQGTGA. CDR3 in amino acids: CASSKGLEYTGELFF. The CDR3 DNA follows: TGTGCCAGCAGCAAGGGACTAGAGTACACCGGGGAGCTGTTTTTT.

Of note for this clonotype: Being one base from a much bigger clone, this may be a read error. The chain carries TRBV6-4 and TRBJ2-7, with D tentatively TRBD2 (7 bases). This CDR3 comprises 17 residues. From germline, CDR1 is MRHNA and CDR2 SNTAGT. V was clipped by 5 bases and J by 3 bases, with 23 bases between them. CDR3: CASSRGGRPPHYYEQYF. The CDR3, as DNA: TGTGCCAGCAGTAGGGGGGGCCGACCGCCCCATTACTACGAGCAGTACTTC.

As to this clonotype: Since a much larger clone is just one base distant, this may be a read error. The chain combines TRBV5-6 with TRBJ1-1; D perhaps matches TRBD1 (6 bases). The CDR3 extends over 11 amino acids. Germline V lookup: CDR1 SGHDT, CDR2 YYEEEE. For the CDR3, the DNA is TGTGCCGGCGACAGGAACACTGAAGCTTTATTT. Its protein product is CAGDRNTEALF.

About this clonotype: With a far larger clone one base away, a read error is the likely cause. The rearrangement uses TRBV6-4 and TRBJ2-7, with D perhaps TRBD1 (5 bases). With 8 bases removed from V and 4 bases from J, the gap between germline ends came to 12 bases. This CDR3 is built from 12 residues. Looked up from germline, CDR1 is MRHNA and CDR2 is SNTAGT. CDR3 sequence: CASCTQGYEQYF. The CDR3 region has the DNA TGTGCCAGCTGTACCCAGGGATACGAGCAGTACTTC.

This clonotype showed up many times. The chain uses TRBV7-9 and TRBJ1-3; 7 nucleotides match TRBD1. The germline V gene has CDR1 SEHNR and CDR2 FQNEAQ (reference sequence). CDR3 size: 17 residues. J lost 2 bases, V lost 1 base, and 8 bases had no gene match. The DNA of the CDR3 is TGTGCCAGCAGCTTAGATTTTGGAGGGGGCGCTGGAAACACCATATATTTT. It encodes CASSLDFGGGAGNTIYF.

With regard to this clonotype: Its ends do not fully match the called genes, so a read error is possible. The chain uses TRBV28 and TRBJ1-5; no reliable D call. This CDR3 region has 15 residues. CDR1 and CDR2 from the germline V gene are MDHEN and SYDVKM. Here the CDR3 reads CASSWGSHSNHPQHF. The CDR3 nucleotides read TGTGCCAGCAGTTGGGGAAGTCATAGCAATCATCCCCAGCATTTT.

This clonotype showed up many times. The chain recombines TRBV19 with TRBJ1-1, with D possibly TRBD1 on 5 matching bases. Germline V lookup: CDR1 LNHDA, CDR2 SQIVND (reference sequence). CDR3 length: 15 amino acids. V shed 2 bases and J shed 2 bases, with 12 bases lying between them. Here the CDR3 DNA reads TGTGCCAGTAGTATAAACCCGGGGGTAAACACTGAAGCTTTCTTT. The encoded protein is CASSINPGVNTEAFF. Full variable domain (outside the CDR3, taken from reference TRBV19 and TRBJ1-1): DGGITQSPKYLFRKEGQNVTLSCEQNLNHDAMYWYRQDPGQGLRLIYYSQIVNDFQKGDIAEGYSVSREKKESFPLTVTSAQKNPTAFYLCASSINPGVNTEAFFGQGTRLTVV.

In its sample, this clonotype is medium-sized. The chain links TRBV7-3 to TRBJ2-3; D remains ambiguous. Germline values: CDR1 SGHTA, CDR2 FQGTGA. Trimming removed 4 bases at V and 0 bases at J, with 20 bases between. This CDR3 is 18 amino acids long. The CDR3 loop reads CASSCPYHPHRSTDTQYF. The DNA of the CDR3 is TGTGCCAGCAGCTGCCCCTACCACCCCCATCGGAGCACAGATACGCAGTATTTT.

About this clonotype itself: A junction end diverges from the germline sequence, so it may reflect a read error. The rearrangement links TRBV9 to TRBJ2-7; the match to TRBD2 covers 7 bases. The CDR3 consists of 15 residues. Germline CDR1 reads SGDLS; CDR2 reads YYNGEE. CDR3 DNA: TGTGCCAGCATCGTAGCAGCGGGATTATCCTACGAGCAGTACTTC. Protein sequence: CASIVAAGLSYEQYF.

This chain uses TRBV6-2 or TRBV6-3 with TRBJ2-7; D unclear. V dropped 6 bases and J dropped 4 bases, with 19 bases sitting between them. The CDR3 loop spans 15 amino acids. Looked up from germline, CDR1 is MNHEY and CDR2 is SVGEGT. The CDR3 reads CASSSFSTVIYEQYF. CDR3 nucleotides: TGTGCCAGCAGCTCCTTCTCTACAGTGATTTACGAGCAGTACTTC.

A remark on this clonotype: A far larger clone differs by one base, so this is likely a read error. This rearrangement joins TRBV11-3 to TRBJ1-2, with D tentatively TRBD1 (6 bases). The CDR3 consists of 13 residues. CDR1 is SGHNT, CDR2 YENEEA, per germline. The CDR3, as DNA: TGTGCCAGCAGCTTAAGGGGGGTCTATTGCTACACCTTC. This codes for CASSLRGVYCYTF. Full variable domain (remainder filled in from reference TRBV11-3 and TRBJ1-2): EAGVVQSPRYKIIEKKQPVAFWCNPISGHNTLYWYLQNLGQGPELLIRYENEEAVDDSQLPKDRFSAERLKGVDSTLKIQPAELGDSAVYLCASSLRGVYCYTFGSGTRLTVV.

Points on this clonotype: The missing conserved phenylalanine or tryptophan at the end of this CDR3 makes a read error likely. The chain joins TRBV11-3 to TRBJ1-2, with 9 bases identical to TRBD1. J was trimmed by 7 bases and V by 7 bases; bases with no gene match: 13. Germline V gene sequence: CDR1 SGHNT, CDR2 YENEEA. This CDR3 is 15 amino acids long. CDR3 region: CASIPRDRVYAGYTS. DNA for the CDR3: TGTGCCAGCATACCCCGGGACAGGGTCTATGCTGGCTACACCTCC.

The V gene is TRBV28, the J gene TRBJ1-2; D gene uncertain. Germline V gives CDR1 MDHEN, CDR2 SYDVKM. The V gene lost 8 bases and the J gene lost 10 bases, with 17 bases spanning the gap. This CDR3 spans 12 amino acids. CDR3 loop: CASSFWTRDYTF. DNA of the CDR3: TGTGCCAGCTCATTCTGGACGCGGGACTACACCTTC.

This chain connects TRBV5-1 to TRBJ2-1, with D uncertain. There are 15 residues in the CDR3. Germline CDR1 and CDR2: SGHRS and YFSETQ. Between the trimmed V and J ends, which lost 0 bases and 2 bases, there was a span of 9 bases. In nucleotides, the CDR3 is TGCGCCAGCAGCTTGGAAGGGTCCCCCTACAATGAGCAGTTCTTC. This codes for CASSLEGSPYNEQFF.

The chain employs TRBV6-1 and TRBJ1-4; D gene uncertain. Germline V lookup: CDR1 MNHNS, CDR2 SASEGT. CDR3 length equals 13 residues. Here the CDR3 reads CDRSESPVEKLFF. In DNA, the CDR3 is TGTGACAGAAGTGAATCACCGGTGGAAAAACTGTTTTTT.

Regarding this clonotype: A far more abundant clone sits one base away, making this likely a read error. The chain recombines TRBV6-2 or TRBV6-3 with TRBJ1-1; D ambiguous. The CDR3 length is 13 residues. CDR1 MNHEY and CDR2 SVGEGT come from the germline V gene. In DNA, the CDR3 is TGTGCCATCAGTTATAATCTGAACACTGAAGCTTTCTTT. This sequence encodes CAISYNLNTEAFF.

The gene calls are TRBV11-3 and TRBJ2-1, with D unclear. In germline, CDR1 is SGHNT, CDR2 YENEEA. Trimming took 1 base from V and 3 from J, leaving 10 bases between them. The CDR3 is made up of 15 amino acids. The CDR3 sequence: CASSLGAFDYNEQFF. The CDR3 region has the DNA TGTGCCAGCAGCTTAGGGGCCTTCGACTACAATGAGCAGTTCTTC.

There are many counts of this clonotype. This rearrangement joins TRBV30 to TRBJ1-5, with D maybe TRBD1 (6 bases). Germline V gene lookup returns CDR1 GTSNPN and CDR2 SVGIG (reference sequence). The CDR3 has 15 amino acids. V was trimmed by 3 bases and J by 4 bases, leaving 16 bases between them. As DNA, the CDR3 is TGTGCCTGGAGCGCCCGCTGGACAGAAAATCAGCCCCAGCATTTT. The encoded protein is CAWSARWTENQPQHF.

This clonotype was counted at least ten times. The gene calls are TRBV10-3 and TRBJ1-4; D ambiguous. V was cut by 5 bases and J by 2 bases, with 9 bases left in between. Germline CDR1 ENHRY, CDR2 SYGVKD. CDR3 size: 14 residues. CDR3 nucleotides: TGTGCCATCAGTTCGGCGGCCACTAATGAAAAACTGTTTTTT. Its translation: CAISSAATNEKLFF.

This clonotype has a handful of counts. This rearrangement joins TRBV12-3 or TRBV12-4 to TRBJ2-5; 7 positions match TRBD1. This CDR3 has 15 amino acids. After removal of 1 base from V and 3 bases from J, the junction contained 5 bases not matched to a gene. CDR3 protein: CASSLGGQGEETQYF. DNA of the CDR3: TGTGCCAGCAGTTTAGGTGGTCAGGGGGAAGAGACCCAGTACTTC.

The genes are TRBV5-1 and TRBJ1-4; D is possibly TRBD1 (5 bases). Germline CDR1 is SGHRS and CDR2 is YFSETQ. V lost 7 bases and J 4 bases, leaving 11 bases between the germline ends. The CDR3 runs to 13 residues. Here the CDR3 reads CASARDFNEKLFF. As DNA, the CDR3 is TGCGCCAGCGCCCGGGACTTTAATGAAAAACTGTTTTTT.

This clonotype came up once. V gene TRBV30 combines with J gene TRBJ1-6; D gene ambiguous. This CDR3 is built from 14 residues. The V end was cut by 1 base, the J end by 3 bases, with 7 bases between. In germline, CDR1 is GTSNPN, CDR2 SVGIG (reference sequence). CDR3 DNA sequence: TGTGCCTGGAGTGCGAACTACTATAATTCACCCCTCCACTTT. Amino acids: CAWSANYYNSPLHF. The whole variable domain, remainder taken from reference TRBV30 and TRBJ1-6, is SQTIHQWPATLVQPVGSPLSLECTVEGTSNPNLYWYRQAAGRGLQLLFYSVGIGQISSEVPQNLSASRPQDRQFILSSKKLLLSDSGFYLCAWSANYYNSPLHFGNGTRLTVT.

The CDR3 DNA is TGTGCCAGCAGCTTATGGTTCAGGGATGGTCAGTTCTTC. This sequence encodes CASSLWFRDGQFF. V and J are TRBV7-2 and TRBJ2-1; possible D gene TRBD1, 5 bases. Germline V gene sequence: CDR1 SGHTA, CDR2 FQGNSA. CDR3 size: 13 residues. Trimming stripped 2 bases from V and 13 bases from J, with 15 bases between. Drawing the rest from reference TRBV7-2 and TRBJ2-1, the complete variable domain is GAGVSQSPSNKVTEKGKDVELRCDPISGHTALYWYRQSLGQGLEFLIYFQGNSAPDKSGLPSDRFSAERTGGSVSTLTIQRTQQEDSAVYLCASSLWFRDGQFFGPGTRLTVL.